The clone carrying this TCR beta chain was observed a single time. Its antigen is not known. CDR3 size: 18 residues. Deletions cut 2 bases from V and 0 bases from J, with 17 bases between. Germline CDR1 and CDR2: MNHNS and SASEGT. The method was immunoSEQ multiplex PCR; TCRdb's version includes in-frame clones alone and lacks a portion of them. The sample yields 2,500,000 or so clones, approximately 94% seen once. The study enrolled healthy HIV-negative adults without recent acute infections or vaccinations as donors. The sample comes from a study of shared clonotypes between healthy human individuals. Whole-study findings and limits: Only blood underwent sampling, and tissue repertoires likely differ.

This clonotype originated in a man in his late teens or twenties in good health. The chain recombines TRBV6-1 with TRBJ2-1; the D gene is possibly TRBD2 (7 bases). The sequenced sample was naive CD4+ T cells sorted from blood. Documented subset: CD45RA+ positively selected. This chain's CDR3 is CASSEPLGGGLSYNEQFF. The CDR3 nucleotides are TGTGCCAGCAGTGAACCCCTGGGCGGGGGCCTCTCCTACAATGAGCAGTTCTTC.